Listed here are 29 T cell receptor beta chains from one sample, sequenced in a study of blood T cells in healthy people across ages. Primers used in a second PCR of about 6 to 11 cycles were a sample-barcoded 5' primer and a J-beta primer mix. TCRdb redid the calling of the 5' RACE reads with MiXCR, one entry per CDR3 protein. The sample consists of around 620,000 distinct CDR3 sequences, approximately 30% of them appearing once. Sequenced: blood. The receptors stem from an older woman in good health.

CDR3 region: CASDPGQGYTEAFF. The CDR3 DNA is TGCGCCAGCGATCCGGGACAGGGATACACTGAAGCTTTCTTT. The rearrangement joins TRBV4-1 to TRBJ1-1, with 9 bases aligning to TRBD1. CDR1 and CDR2 (germline): MGHRA, YSYEKL. The CDR3 spans 14 residues. Trimming at V came to 8 bases and at J to 3 bases, leaving 7 bases not matched to a gene.

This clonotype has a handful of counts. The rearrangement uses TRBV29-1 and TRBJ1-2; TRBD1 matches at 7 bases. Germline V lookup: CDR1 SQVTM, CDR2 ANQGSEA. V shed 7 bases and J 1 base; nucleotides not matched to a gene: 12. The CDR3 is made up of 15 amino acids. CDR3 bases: TGCAGCGCAAGTATCCCAGGGGACAGTAACTATGGCTACACCTTC. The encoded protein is CSASIPGDSNYGYTF.

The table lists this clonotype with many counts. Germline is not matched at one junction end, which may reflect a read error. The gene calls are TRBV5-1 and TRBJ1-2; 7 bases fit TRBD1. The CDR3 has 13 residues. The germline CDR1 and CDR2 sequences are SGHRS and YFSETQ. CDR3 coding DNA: TGTGCCAGCAGTTTGGGACAGAGCTATGGCTACACCTTC. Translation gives CASSLGQSYGYTF.

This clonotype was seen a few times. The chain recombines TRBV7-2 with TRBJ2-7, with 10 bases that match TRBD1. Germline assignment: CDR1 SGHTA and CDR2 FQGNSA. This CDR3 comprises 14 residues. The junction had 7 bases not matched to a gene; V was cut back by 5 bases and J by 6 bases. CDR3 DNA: TGTGCCAGCAGCGCCGGGACAGGGGTTTCCGAGCAGTACTTC. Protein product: CASSAGTGVSEQYF.

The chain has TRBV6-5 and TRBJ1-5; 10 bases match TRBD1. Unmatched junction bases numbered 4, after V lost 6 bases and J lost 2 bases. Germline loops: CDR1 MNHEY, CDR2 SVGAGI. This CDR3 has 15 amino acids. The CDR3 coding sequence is TGTGCCAGCAGATCCGGGACAGGGGGCAATCAGCCCCAGCATTTT. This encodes CASRSGTGGNQPQHF.

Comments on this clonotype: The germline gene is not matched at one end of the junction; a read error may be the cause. For the CDR3, the DNA is TGTGCCAGCAGCCAATCAGGGGCGCTGTTTTTT. This encodes CASSQSGALFF. This chain links TRBV3-1 with TRBJ2-2, with D maybe TRBD1 (6 bases). The CDR3 totals 11 residues. Looked up from germline, CDR1 is LGHDT and CDR2 is YNNKEL (reference sequence).

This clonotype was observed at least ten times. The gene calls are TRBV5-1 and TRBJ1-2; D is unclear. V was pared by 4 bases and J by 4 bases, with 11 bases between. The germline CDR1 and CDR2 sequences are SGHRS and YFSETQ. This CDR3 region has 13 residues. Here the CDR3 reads CASSPGTIYGYTF. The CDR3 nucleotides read TGCGCCAGCAGCCCTGGAACAATCTATGGCTACACCTTC.

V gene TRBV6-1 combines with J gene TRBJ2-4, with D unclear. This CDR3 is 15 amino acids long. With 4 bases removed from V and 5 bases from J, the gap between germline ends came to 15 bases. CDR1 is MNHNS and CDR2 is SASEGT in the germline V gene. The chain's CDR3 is CASSGPTYTENIQYF. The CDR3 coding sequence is TGTGCCAGCAGTGGGCCAACTTATACCGAAAACATTCAGTACTTC.

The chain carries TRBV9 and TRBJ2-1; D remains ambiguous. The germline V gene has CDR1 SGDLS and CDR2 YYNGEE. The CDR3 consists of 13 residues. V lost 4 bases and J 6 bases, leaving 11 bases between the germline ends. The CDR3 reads CASSPDFGNEQFF. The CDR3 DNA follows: TGTGCCAGCAGCCCCGACTTTGGCAATGAGCAGTTCTTC.

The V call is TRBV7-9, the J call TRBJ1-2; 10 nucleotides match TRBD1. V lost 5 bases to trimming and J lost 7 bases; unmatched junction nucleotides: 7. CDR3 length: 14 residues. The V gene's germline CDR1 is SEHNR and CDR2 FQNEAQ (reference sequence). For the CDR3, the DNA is TGTGCCAGCAGCCGCCCGACAGGGGGCTTTGGCTACACCTTC. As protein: CASSRPTGGFGYTF.

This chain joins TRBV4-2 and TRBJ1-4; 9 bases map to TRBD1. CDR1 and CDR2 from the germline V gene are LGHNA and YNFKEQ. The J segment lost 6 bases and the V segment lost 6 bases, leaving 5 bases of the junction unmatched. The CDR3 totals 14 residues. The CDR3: CASRGDRADEKLFF. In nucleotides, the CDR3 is TGTGCCAGCAGAGGGGACAGGGCGGATGAAAAACTGTTTTTT.

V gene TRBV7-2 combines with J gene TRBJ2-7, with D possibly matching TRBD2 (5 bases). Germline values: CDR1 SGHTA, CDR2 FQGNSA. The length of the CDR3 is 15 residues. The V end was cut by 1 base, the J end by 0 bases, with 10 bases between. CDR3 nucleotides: TGTGCCAGCAGCTTAGATTGGCGGGTCTCCTACGAGCAGTACTTC. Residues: CASSLDWRVSYEQYF.

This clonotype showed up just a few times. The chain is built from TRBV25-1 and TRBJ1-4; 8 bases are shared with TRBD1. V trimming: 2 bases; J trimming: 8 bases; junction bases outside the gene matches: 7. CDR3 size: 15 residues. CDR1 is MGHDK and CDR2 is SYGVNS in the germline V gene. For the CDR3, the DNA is TGTGCCAGCAGTGAACCGAGGACAGGGAACGAAAAACTGTTTTTT. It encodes CASSEPRTGNEKLFF.

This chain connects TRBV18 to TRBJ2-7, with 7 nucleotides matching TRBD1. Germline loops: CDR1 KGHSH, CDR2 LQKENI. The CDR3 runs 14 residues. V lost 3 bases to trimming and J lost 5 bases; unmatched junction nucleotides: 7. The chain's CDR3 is CASSPNTGVHEQYF. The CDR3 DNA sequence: TGTGCCAGCTCACCTAATACAGGGGTCCACGAGCAGTACTTC. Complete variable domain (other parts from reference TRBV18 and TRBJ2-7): NAGVMQNPRHLVRRRGQEARLRCSPMKGHSHVYWYRQLPEEGLKFMVYLQKENIIDESGMPKERFSAEFPKEGPSILRIQQVVRGDSAAYFCASSPNTGVHEQYFGPGTRLTVT.

CDR3 in DNA: TGCGCCAGCAGCTTGCGAGTCGGGGGGTTTGATCAGGATACGCAGTATTTT. It translates to CASSLRVGGFDQDTQYF. V usage is TRBV5-1 and J usage is TRBJ2-3; 7 bases align to TRBD2. The CDR3 totals 17 residues. Trimming removed 1 base from V and 6 bases from J; junction bases left unmatched: 14. Looked up from germline, CDR1 is SGHRS and CDR2 is YFSETQ.

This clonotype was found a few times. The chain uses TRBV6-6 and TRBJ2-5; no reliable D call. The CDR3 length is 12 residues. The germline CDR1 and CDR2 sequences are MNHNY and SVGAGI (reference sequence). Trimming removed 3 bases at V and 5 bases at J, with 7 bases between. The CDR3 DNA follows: TGTGCCAGCAGTTATTTCGAGGAGACCCAGTACTTC. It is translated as CASSYFEETQYF.

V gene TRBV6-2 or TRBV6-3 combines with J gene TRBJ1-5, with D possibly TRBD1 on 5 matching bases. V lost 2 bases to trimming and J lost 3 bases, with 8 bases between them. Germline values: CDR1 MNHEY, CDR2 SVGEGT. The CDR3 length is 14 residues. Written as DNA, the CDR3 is TGTGCCAGCAGTTACGACAGTTTCAATCAGCCCCAGCATTTT. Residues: CASSYDSFNQPQHF.

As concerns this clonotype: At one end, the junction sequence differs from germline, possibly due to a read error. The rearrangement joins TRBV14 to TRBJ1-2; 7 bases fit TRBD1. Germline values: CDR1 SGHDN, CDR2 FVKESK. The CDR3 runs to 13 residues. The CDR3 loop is CANSRQGIGGYTF. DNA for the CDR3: TGTGCCAACAGCCGACAGGGAATAGGCGGCTACACCTTC.

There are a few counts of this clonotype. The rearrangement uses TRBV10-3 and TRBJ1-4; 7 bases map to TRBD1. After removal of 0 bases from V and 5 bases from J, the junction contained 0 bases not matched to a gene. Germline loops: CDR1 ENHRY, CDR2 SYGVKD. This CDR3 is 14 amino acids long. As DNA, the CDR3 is TGTGCCATCAGTGAGTCGGGACAGAATGAAAAACTGTTTTTT. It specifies CAISESGQNEKLFF.

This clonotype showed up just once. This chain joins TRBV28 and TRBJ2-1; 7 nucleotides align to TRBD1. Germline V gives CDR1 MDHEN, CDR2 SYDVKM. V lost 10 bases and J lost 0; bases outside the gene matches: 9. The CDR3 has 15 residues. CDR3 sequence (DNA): TGTGCCATGGCTAAGACAGGGAGCTCCTACAATGAGCAGTTCTTC. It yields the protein CAMAKTGSSYNEQFF.

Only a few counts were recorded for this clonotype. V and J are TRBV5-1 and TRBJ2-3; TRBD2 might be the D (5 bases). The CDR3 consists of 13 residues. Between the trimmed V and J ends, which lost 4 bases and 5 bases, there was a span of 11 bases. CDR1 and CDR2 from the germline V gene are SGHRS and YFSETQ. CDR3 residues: CASSRTGGDTQYF. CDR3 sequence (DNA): TGCGCCAGCAGCCGGACTGGTGGAGATACGCAGTATTTT. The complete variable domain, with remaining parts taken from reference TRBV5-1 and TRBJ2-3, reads KAGVTQTPRYLIKTRGQQVTLSCSPISGHRSVSWYQQTPGQGLQFLFEYFSETQRNKGNFPGRFSGRQFSNSRSEMNVSTLELGDSALYLCASSRTGGDTQYFGPGTRLTVL.

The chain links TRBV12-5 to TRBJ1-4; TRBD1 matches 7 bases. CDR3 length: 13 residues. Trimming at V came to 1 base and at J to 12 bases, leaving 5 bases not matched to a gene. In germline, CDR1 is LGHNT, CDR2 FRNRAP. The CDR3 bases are TGTGCTAGTGGTTTGGAAACAGGGGCAGAACTGTTTTTT. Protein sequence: CASGLETGAELFF. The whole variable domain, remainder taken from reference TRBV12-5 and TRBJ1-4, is DARVTQTPRHKVTEMGQEVTMRCQPILGHNTVFWYRQTMMQGLELLAYFRNRAPLDDSGMPKDRFSAEMPDATLATLKIQPSEPRDSAVYFCASGLETGAELFFGSGTQLSVL.

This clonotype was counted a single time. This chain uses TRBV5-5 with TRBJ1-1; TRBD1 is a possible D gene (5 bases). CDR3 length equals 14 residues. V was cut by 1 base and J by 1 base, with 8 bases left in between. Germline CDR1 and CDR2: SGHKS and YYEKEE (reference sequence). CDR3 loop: CASSLWGRNTEAFF. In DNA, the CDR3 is TGTGCCAGCAGCTTGTGGGGCCGGAACACTGAAGCTTTCTTT.

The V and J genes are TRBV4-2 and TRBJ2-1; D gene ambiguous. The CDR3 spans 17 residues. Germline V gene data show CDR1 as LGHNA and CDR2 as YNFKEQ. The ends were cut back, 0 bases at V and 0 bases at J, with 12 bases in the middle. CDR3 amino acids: CASSQEWDSSSYNEQFF. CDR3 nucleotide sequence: TGTGCCAGCAGCCAAGAGTGGGATTCGAGCTCCTACAATGAGCAGTTCTTC.

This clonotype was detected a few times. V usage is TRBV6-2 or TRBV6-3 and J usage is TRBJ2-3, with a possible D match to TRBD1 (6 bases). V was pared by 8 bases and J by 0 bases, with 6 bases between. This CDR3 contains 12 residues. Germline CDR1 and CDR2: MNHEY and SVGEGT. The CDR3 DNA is TGTGCCAGCGGGGGCAGCACAGATACGCAGTATTTT. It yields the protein CASGGSTDTQYF.

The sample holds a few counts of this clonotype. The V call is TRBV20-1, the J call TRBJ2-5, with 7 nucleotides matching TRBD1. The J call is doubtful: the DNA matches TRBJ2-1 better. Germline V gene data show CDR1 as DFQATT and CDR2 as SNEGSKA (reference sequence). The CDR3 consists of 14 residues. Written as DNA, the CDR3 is TGCAGTGCTAGACCCCCGGGACAGCTCAATGAGCAGTTCTTC. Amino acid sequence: CSARPPGQLNEQFF.

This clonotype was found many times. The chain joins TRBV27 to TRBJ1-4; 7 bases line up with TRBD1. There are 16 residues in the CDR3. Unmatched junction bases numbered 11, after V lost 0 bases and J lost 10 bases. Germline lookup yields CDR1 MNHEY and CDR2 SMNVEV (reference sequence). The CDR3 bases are TGTGCCAGCAGTTTATCCCATCCGGGACAGAAAGGAAAACTGTTTTTT. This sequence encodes CASSLSHPGQKGKLFF.

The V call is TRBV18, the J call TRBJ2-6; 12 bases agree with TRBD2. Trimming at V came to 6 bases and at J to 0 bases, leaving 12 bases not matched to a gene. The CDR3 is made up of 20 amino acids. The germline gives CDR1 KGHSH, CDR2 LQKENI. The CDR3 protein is CASSPEASGGAGSGANVLTF. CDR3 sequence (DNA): TGTGCCAGCTCTCCAGAGGCTAGCGGGGGGGCCGGCTCTGGGGCCAACGTCCTGACTTTC.

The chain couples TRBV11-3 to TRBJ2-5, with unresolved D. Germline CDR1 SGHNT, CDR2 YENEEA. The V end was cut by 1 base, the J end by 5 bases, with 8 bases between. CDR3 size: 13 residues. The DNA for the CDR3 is TGTGCCAGCAGCTTAGGCATGCGGGAGACCCAGTACTTC. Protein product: CASSLGMRETQYF. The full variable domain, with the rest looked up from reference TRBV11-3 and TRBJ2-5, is EAGVVQSPRYKIIEKKQPVAFWCNPISGHNTLYWYLQNLGQGPELLIRYENEEAVDDSQLPKDRFSAERLKGVDSTLKIQPAELGDSAVYLCASSLGMRETQYFGPGTRLLVL.